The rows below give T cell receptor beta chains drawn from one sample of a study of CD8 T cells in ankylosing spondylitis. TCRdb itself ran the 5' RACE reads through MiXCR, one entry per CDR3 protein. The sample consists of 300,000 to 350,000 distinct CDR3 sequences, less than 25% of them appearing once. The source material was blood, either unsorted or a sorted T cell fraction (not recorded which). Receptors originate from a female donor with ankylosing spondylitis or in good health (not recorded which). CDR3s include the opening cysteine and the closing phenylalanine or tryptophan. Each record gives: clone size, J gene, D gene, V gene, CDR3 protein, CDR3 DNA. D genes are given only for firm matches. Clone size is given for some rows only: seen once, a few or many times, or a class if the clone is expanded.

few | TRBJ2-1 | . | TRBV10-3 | CAIRGDGEQFF | TGTGCCATCAGGGGGGATGGTGAGCAGTTCTTC
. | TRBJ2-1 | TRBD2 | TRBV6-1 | CASIDSGRGNEQFF | TGTGCCAGCATAGATAGCGGGAGAGGTAATGAGCAGTTCTTC
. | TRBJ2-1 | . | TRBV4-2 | CASSPSELGSSYNEQFF | TGTGCCAGCAGCCCCTCGGAGTTGGGGAGCTCCTACAATGAGCAGTTCTTC
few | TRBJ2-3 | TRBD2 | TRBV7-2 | CASSPQRGSTDTQYF | TGTGCCAGCAGCCCCCAGCGGGGGAGCACAGATACGCAGTATTTT
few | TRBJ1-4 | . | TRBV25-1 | CASSGGRPREKLFF | TGTGCCAGCAGTGGGGGACGGCCTCGGGAAAAACTGTTTTTT
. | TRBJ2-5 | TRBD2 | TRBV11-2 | CASSFRVTGGETQYF | TGTGCCAGCAGCTTCCGGGTCACGGGGGGAGAGACCCAGTACTTC
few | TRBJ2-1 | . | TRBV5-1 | CASSHTGTNRYNEQFF | TGCGCCAGCAGCCACACCGGGACAAATAGGTACAATGAGCAGTTCTTC
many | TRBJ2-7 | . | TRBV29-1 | CSAAGDRDRSSYEQYF | TGCAGCGCCGCGGGAGACCGGGACAGGAGTTCCTACGAGCAGTACTTC
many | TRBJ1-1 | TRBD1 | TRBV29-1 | CSVTTGDTEAFF | TGCAGCGTTACGACAGGGGACACTGAAGCTTTCTTT
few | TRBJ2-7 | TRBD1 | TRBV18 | CASSPGQIYEQYF | TGTGCCAGCTCACCGGGACAGATATACGAGCAGTACTTC
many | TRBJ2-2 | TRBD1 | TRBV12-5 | CASAKGDRFTGELFF | TGTGCTAGTGCCAAGGGGGACAGATTTACCGGGGAGCTGTTTTTT
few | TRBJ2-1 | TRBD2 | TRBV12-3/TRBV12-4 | CASSSRLAGVWSGNEQFF | TGTGCCAGCAGTTCTCGACTAGCGGGAGTATGGTCGGGGAATGAGCAGTTCTTC
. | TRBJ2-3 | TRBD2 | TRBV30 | CARGAGGTDTQYF | TGTGCCAGGGGAGCGGGGGGCACAGATACGCAGTATTTT
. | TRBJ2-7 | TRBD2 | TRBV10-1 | CASSEGLAGGYEQYF | TGCGCCAGCAGTGAGGGACTAGCGGGAGGCTACGAGCAGTACTTC
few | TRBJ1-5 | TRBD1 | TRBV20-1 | CSARTGQREPQHF | TGCAGTGCTCGGACAGGACAAAGGGAGCCCCAGCATTTT
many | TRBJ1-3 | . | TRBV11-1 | CASSLHISSGNTIYF | TGTGCCAGCAGCTTACACATCAGCTCTGGAAACACCATATATTTT
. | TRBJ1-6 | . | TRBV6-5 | CASRRFGSPLHF | TGTGCCAGCAGGAGGTTTGGTTCACCCCTCCACTTT
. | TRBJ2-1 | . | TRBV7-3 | CASSLSSKYNEQFF | TGTGCCAGCAGCTTATCCAGCAAGTACAATGAGCAGTTCTTC
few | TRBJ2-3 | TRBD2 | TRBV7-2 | CASSLASGHVTQYF | TGTGCCAGCAGCTTAGCTAGCGGGCACGTTACGCAGTATTTT
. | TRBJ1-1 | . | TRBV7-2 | CASSLRASRDTEAFF | TGTGCCAGCAGCTTACGCGCTTCCAGGGACACTGAAGCTTTCTTT
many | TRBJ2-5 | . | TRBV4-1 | CASSQDLGAGYQETQYF | TGCGCCAGCAGCCAAGATCTGGGGGCGGGGTACCAAGAGACCCAGTACTTC
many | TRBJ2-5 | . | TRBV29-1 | CSVEALGETQYF | TGCAGCGTTGAGGCGCTAGGAGAGACCCAGTACTTC
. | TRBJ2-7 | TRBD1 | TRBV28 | CASASRQGAYEQYF | TGTGCCAGCGCCTCGCGACAGGGGGCATACGAGCAGTACTTC
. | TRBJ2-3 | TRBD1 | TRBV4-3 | CASSLRTGGAQYF | TGCGCCAGCAGCCTCCGGACAGGGGGCGCGCAGTATTTT
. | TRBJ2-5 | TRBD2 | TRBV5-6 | CASSLWGGWETQYF | TGTGCCAGCAGCTTGTGGGGGGGATGGGAGACCCAGTACTTC
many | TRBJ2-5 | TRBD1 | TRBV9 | CASSVADRVPETQYF | TGTGCCAGCAGCGTAGCGGACAGGGTACCAGAGACCCAGTACTTC
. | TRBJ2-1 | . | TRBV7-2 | CASSLRLSFISNNEQFF | TGTGCCAGCAGCTTACGGCTCTCATTTATTTCCAACAATGAGCAGTTCTTC
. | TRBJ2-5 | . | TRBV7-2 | CASSLGPPTTQYF | TGTGCCAGCAGCTTGGGCCCCCCGACTACCCAGTACTTC
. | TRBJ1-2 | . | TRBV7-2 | CASSLNGRQGGYTF | TGTGCCAGCAGCTTAAACGGCCGGCAGGGGGGCTACACCTTC
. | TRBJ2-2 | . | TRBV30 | CASPTDSNTGELFF | TGTGCCTCCCCTACGGACTCAAACACCGGGGAGCTGTTTTTT
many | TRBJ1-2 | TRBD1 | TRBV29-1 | CSVLLWTGGGYTF | TGCAGCGTCTTACTATGGACAGGGGGAGGCTACACCTTC
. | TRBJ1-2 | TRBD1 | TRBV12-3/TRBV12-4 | CASNPGQGAEGYTF | TGTGCCAGCAATCCGGGACAGGGGGCCGAGGGCTACACCTTC
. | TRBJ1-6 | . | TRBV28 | CASSLLRARTSPLHF | TGTGCCAGCAGTTTATTGAGAGCCAGAACTTCACCCCTCCACTTT
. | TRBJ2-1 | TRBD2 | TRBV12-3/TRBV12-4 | CASSLGRTSGYNEQFF | TGTGCCAGCAGTTTAGGTCGGACTAGCGGCTACAATGAGCAGTTCTTC
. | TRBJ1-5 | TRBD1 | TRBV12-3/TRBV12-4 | CASSSRGGGNQPQHF | TGTGCCAGCAGTTCCAGGGGGGGAGGGAATCAGCCCCAGCATTTT
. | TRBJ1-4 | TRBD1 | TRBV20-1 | CSAGVGTDLEKLFF | TGCAGTGCTGGGGTGGGGACAGACCTAGAAAAACTGTTTTTT
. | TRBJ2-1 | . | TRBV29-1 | CSVLQASVSYDEQFF | TGCAGCGTTCTTCAGGCTAGCGTCTCCTACGATGAGCAGTTCTTC
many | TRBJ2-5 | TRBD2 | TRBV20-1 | CSAGTTSGKETQYF | TGCAGTGCAGGAACCACTAGCGGGAAAGAGACCCAGTACTTC
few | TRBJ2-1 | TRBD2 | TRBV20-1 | CSARAPLAGVGNEQFF | TGCAGTGCTAGAGCCCCCCTAGCGGGAGTGGGTAATGAGCAGTTCTTC
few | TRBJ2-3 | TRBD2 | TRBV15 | CATSREAGVGTQYF | TGTGCCACCAGCAGAGAAGCGGGAGTTGGTACGCAGTATTTT